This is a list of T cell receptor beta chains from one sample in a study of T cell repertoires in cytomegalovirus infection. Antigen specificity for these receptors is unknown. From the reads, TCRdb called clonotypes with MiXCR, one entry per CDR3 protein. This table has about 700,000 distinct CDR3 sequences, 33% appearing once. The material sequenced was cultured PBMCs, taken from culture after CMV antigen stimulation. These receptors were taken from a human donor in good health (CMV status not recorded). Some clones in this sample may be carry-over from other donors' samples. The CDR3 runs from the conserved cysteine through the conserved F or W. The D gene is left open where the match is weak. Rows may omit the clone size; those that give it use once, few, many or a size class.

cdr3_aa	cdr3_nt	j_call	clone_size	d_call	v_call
CASLPGLSNTEAFF	TGTGCCAGTTTACCGGGGTTGTCGAACACTGAAGCTTTCTTT	TRBJ1-1	.	.	TRBV12-3/TRBV12-4
CASSLTSGGAWEQFF	TGTGCCAGCAGCTTAACTAGCGGGGGGGCTTGGGAGCAGTTCTTC	TRBJ2-1	.	TRBD2	TRBV7-2
CASTSESNQPQHF	TGTGCCAGCACGTCCGAATCCAATCAGCCCCAGCATTTT	TRBJ1-5	.	.	TRBV7-8
CASSLGGVSTYEQYF	TGTGCCAGCAGCCTGGGGGGGGTATCCACCTACGAGCAGTACTTC	TRBJ2-7	.	TRBD2	TRBV7-2
CASAPLGTGNNEQFF	TGCGCCAGCGCCCCCCTAGGGACAGGGAACAATGAGCAGTTCTTC	TRBJ2-1	.	TRBD1	TRBV4-3
CASSHSSFYEQYF	TGTGCCAGCAGCCACTCTTCGTTCTACGAGCAGTACTTC	TRBJ2-7	.	.	TRBV11-2
CASSLVSGTVSYEQYF	TGTGCCAGCAGCTTAGTGTCCGGGACAGTGAGCTACGAGCAGTACTTC	TRBJ2-7	.	TRBD1	TRBV7-2
CASSSRTGERNTEAFF	TGTGCCAGCAGCTCCCGGACAGGGGAGCGGAACACTGAAGCTTTCTTT	TRBJ1-1	few	TRBD1	TRBV11-3
CASSPGTLQPQHF	TGTGCCAGCAGCCCCGGGACGCTTCAGCCCCAGCATTTT	TRBJ1-5	many	.	TRBV7-2
CASSSGSRNQPQHF	TGTGCCAGCAGTTCCGGGAGCCGGAATCAGCCCCAGCATTTT	TRBJ1-5	.	.	TRBV6-1
CASRRMGGLGNEQFF	TGTGCCAGCAGGAGAATGGGAGGTTTAGGAAATGAGCAGTTCTTC	TRBJ2-1	.	.	TRBV11-2
CASSSMGGRETQYF	TGTGCCAGCAGTTCAATGGGGGGACGGGAGACCCAGTACTTC	TRBJ2-5	many	.	TRBV7-2